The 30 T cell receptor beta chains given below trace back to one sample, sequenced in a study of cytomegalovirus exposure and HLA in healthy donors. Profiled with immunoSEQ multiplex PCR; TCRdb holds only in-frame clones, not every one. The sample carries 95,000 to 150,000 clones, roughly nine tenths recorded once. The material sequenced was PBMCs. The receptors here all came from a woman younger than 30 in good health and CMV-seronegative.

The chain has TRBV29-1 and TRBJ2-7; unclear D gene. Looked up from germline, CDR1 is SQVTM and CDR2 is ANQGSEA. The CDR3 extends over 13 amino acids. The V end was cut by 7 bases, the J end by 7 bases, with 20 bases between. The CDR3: CSARNPSGGEQYF. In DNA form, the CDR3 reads TGCAGCGCCCGGAACCCGTCAGGTGGGGAGCAGTACTTC.

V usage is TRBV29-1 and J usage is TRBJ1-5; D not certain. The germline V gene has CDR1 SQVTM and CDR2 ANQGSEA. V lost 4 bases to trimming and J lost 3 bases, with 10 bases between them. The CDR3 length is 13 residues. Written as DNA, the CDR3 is TGCAGCGTTGGAGAGCAGTCCAATCAGCCCCAGCATTTT. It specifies CSVGEQSNQPQHF.

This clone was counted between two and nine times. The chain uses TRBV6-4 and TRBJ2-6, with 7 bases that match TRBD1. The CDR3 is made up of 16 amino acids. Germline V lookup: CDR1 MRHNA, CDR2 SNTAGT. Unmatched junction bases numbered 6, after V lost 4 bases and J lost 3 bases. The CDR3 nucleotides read TGTGCCAGCAGTGGGGCAACAGGGGATGGGGCCAACGTCCTGACTTTC. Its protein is CASSGATGDGANVLTF.

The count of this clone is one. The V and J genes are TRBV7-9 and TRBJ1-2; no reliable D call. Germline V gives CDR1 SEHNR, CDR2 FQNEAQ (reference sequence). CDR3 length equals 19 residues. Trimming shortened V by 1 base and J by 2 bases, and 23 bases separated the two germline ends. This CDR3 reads CASSLVRIGTADRNYGYTF. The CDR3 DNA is TGTGCCAGCAGCTTAGTTCGGATTGGAACAGCCGACCGAAACTATGGCTACACCTTC.

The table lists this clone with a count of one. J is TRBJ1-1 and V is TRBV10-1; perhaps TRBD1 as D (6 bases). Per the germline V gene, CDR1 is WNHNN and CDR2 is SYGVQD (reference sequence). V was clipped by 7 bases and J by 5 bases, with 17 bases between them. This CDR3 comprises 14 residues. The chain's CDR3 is CASNPGGGRTEAFF. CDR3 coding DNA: TGCGCCAGCAACCCCGGCGGGGGGCGGACTGAAGCTTTCTTT.

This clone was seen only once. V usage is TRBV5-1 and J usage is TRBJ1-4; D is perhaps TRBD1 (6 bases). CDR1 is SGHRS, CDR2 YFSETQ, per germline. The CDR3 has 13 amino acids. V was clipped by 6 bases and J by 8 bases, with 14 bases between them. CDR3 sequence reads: CASTRDRNEKLFF. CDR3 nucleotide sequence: TGCGCCAGCACCCGAGACAGGAACGAAAAACTGTTTTTT. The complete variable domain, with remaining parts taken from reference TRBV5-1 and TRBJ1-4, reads KAGVTQTPRYLIKTRGQQVTLSCSPISGHRSVSWYQQTPGQGLQFLFEYFSETQRNKGNFPGRFSGRQFSNSRSEMNVSTLELGDSALYLCASTRDRNEKLFFGSGTQLSVL.

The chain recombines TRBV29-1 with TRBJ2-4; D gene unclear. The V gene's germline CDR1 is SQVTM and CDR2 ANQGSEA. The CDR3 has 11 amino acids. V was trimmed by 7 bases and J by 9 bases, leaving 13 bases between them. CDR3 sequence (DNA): TGCAGCGCTGGGCCCCCAGGCATTCAGTACTTC. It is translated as CSAGPPGIQYF.

The CDR3 DNA reads TGTGCCAGCAGCTCGGACATCCTCAATCAGCCCCAGCATTTT. Amino acid sequence: CASSSDILNQPQHF. This sequence joins TRBV27 and TRBJ1-5; possible D gene TRBD1, 5 bases. Trimming cost V 6 bases and J 3 bases, with 12 bases left between them. The CDR3 spans 14 residues. Germline assignment: CDR1 MNHEY and CDR2 SMNVEV (reference sequence).

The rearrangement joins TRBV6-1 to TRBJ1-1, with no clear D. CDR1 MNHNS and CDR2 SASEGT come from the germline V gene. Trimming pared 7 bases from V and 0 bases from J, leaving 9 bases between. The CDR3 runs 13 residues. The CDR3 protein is CASNTPLNTEAFF. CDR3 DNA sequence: TGTGCCAGCAACACCCCCTTGAACACTGAAGCTTTCTTT.

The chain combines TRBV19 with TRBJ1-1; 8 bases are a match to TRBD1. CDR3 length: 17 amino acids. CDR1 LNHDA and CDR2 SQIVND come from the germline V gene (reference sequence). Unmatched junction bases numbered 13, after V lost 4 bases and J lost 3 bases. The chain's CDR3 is CASSTGQGRFRDTEAFF. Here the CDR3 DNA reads TGTGCCAGTAGTACCGGACAGGGTCGATTTAGGGACACTGAAGCTTTCTTT. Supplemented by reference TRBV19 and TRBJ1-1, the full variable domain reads DGGITQSPKYLFRKEGQNVTLSCEQNLNHDAMYWYRQDPGQGLRLIYYSQIVNDFQKGDIAEGYSVSREKKESFPLTVTSAQKNPTAFYLCASSTGQGRFRDTEAFFGQGTRLTVV.

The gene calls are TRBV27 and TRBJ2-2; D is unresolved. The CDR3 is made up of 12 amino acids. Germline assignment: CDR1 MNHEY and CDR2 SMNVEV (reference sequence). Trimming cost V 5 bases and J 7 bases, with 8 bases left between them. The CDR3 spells CASSLVGGELFF. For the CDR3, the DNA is TGTGCCAGCAGTCTAGTGGGCGGGGAGCTGTTTTTT.

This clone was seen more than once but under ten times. CDR3 nucleotides: TGTGCCAGCACCAACGGAGACAGGGCCTACGAGCAGTACTTC. Amino acid sequence: CASTNGDRAYEQYF. The chain combines TRBV5-4 with TRBJ2-7, with 7 nucleotides matching TRBD1. Per germline, CDR1 SGHNT and CDR2 YYREEE (reference sequence). The CDR3 consists of 14 residues. The J segment lost 2 bases and the V segment lost 6 bases, leaving 8 bases of the junction unmatched.

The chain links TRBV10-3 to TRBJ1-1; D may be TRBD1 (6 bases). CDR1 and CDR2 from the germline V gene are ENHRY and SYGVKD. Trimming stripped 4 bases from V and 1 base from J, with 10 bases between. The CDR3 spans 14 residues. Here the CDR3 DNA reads TGTGCCATCAGTGTACAGGGAACGAACACTGAAGCTTTCTTT. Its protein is CAISVQGTNTEAFF.

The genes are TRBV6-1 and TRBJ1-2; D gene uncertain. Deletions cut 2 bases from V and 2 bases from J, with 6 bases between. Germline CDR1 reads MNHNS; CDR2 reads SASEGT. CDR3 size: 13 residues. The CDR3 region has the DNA TGTGCCAGCAGTGAACAACAGAACTATGGCTACACCTTC. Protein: CASSEQQNYGYTF.

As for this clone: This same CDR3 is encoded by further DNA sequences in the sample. The CDR3 DNA reads TGTGCCAGCAGCCGAACGGGGTATAATTCACCCCTCCACTTT. This codes for CASSRTGYNSPLHF. The chain uses TRBV27 and TRBJ1-6; D not certain. V was pared by 6 bases and J by 4 bases, with 10 bases between. Germline lookup yields CDR1 MNHEY and CDR2 SMNVEV (reference sequence). The CDR3 loop spans 14 amino acids.

As DNA, the CDR3 is TGTGCCAGCAGACAGGGCAGCGCAGATACGCAGTATTTT. Translating it yields CASRQGSADTQYF. The rearrangement links TRBV7-2 to TRBJ2-3, with D perhaps TRBD1 (6 bases). Germline V gives CDR1 SGHTA, CDR2 FQGNSA. V dropped 6 bases and J dropped 4 bases, with 11 bases sitting between them. The CDR3 contains 13 residues.

As DNA, the CDR3 is TGTGCCAGCTCACCACCTTCAGTAGCGATTAACTATGGCTACACCTTC. Its protein is CASSPPSVAINYGYTF. The rearrangement uses TRBV18 and TRBJ1-2, with no clear D. The CDR3 is made up of 16 amino acids. Germline V lookup: CDR1 KGHSH, CDR2 LQKENI. V lost 0 bases to trimming and J lost 1 base, with 12 bases between them.

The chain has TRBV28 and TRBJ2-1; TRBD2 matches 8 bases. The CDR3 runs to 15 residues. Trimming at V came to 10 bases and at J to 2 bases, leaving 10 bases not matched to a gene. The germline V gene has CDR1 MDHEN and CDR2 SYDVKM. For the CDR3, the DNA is TGTGCCACCATAACCGGGGGGGCGGCCTACAATGAGCAGTTCTTC. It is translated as CATITGGAAYNEQFF.

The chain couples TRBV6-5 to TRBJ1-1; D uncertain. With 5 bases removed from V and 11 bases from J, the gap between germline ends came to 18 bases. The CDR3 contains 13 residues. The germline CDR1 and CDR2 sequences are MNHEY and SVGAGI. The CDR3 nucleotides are TGTGCCAGCAGTCCTCAAATACAGCACTCGGCTTTCTTT. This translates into CASSPQIQHSAFF.

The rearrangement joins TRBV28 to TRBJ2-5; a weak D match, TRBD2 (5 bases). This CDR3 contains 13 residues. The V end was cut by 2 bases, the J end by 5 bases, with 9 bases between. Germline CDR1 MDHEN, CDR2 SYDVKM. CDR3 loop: CASSLTSWETQYF. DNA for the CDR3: TGTGCCAGCAGTTTAACTAGTTGGGAGACCCAGTACTTC. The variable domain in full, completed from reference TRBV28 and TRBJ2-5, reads DVKVTQSSRYLVKRTGEKVFLECVQDMDHENMFWYRQDPGLGLRLIYFSYDVKMKEKGDIPEGYSVSREKKERFSLILESASTNQTSMYLCASSLTSWETQYFGPGTRLLVL.

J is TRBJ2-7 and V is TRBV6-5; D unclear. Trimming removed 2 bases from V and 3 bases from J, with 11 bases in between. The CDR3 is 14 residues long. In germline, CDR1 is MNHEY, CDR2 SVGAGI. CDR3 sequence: CASSYKFRSYEQYF. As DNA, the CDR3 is TGTGCCAGCAGTTACAAATTTCGGAGCTACGAGCAGTACTTC.

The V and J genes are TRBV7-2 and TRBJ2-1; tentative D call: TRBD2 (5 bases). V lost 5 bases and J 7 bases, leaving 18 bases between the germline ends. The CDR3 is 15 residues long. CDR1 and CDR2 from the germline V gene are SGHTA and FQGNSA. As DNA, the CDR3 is TGTGCCAGCAGCCCAGGTCCCCTAGCTTTGAATGAGCAGTTCTTC. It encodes CASSPGPLALNEQFF. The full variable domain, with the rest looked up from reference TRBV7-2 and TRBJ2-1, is GAGVSQSPSNKVTEKGKDVELRCDPISGHTALYWYRQSLGQGLEFLIYFQGNSAPDKSGLPSDRFSAERTGGSVSTLTIQRTQQEDSAVYLCASSPGPLALNEQFFGPGTRLTVL.

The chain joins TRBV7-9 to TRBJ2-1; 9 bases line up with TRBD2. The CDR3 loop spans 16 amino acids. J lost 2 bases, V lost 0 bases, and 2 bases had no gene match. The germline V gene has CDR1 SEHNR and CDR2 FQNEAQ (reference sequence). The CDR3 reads CASSLARGGPYNEQFF. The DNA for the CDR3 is TGTGCCAGCAGCTTAGCGCGGGGGGGCCCCTACAATGAGCAGTTCTTC.

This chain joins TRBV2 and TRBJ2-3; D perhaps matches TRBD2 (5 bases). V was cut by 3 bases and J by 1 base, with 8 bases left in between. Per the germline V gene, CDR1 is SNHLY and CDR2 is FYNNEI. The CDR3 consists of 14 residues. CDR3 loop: CASSEGDGTDTQYF. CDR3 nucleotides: TGTGCCAGCAGTGAGGGAGATGGCACAGATACGCAGTATTTT. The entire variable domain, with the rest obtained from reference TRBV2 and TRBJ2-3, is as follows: EPEVTQTPSHQVTQMGQEVILRCVPISNHLYFYWYRQILGQKVEFLVSFYNNEISEKSEIFDDQFSVERPDGSNFTLKIRSTKLEDSAMYFCASSEGDGTDTQYFGPGTRLTVL.

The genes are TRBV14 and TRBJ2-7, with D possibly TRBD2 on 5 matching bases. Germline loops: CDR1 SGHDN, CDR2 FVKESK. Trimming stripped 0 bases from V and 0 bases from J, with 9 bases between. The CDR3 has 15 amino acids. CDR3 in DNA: TGTGCCAGCAGCCAAGATGGAGGTCTCTCCTACGAGCAGTACTTC. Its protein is CASSQDGGLSYEQYF.

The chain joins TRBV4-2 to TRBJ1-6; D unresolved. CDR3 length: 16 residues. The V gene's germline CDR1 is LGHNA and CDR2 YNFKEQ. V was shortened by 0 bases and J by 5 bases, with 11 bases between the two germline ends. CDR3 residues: CASSQDRVSNNSPLHF. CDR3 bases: TGTGCCAGCAGCCAAGACCGCGTTTCTAATAATTCACCCCTCCACTTT.

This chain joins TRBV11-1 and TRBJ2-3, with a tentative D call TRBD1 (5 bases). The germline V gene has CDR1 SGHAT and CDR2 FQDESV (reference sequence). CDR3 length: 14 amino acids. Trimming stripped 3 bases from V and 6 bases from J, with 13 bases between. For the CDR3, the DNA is TGTGCCAGCAGCTTGGGGCGTCGGATGGATACGCAGTATTTT. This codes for CASSLGRRMDTQYF.

CDR3 region: CSAGRDEQYF. The CDR3 bases are TGCAGTGCGGGGAGGGACGAGCAGTACTTC. The J gene is TRBJ2-7, the V gene TRBV20-1; 7 bases are a match to TRBD2. From germline, CDR1 is DFQATT and CDR2 SNEGSKA (reference sequence). Trimming took 6 bases from V and 5 from J; bases not matched to a gene: 1. The CDR3 runs 10 residues.

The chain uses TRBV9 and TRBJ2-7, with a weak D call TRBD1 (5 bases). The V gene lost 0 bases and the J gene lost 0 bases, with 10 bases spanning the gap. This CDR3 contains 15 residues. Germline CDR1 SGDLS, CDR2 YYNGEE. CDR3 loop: CASSVGTDSSYEQYF. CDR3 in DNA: TGTGCCAGCAGCGTAGGAACAGACAGCTCCTACGAGCAGTACTTC.

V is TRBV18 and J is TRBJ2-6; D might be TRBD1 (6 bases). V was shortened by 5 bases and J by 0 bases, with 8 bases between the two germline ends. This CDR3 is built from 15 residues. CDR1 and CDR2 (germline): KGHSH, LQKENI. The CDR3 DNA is TGTGCCAGCTCAACGACAGGCTCTGGGGCCAACGTCCTGACTTTC. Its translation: CASSTTGSGANVLTF. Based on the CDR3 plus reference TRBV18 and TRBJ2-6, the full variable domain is NAGVMQNPRHLVRRRGQEARLRCSPMKGHSHVYWYRQLPEEGLKFMVYLQKENIIDESGMPKERFSAEFPKEGPSILRIQQVVRGDSAAYFCASSTTGSGANVLTFGAGSRLTVL.